This T cell receptor beta chain emerged from a study of blood T cell repertoires in COVID-19. Germline-derived CDR1 and CDR2 are SGHRS and YFSETQ. V shed 4 bases, J shed 0 bases, and the junction held 5 bases outside the gene matches. The CDR3 extends over 15 amino acids. In the authors' methods: Nucleated cell number was recorded as an estimate derived from reference gene primer amplification. Sequencing was performed with immunoSEQ multiplex PCR; in TCRdb, only in-frame clones are kept and a portion is missing. Clone size and V and J calls were adopted from that table, with D and trimming inferred from the DNA. The sample has about 430,000 clones, approximately 90% seen once.

The receptor was derived from a woman aged 18 to 35 who had been exposed to COVID-19. The chain uses TRBV5-1 and TRBJ1-2; TRBD1 agrees at 8 bases. The sequenced sample consisted of PBMCs or T cells enriched from blood (not recorded which). CDR3 sequence reads: CASSVQGDTNYGYTF. In DNA form, the CDR3 reads TGCGCCAGCAGCGTACAGGGGGATACTAACTATGGCTACACCTTC.